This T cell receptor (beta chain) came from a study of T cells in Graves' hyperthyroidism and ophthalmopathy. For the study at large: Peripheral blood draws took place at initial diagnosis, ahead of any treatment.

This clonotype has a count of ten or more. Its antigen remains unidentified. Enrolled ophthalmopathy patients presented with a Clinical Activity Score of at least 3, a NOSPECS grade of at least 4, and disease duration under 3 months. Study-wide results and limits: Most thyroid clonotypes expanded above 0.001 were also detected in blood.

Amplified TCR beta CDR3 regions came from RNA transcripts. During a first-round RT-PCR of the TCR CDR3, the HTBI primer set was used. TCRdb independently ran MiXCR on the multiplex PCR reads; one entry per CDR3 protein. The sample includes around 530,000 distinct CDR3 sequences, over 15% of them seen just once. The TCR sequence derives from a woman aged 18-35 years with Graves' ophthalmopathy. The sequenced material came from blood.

The CDR3 sequence: CASSFGRTEAFF. As DNA, the CDR3 is TGTGCCAGCAGTTTCGGGAGGACTGAAGCTTTCTTT. The rearrangement joins TRBV7-2 to TRBJ1-1; D unclear. Per the germline V gene, CDR1 is SGHTA and CDR2 is FQGNSA. This CDR3 has 12 residues. The V end was cut by 6 bases, the J end by 5 bases, with 10 bases between.